This T cell receptor (beta chain) comes out of a study of OX40 agonist ivuxolimab in advanced cancers. TCRdb's copy holds only in-frame clones and misses some; the assay was immunoSEQ multiplex PCR. The table records tens of thousands of clones, over 80% of them present only once. Notes on the study in general: The study found among the lowest clonal expansion in partial responders at 0.1-3.0 mg/kg.

As for this clone: No antigen is known for it.

V gave up 2 bases and J gave up 2 bases; unmatched junction bases: 2. CDR3 length: 16 amino acids. Per the germline V gene, CDR1 is SGHNT and CDR2 is YYREEE (reference sequence). This chain connects TRBV5-4 to TRBJ1-3; 12 bases align to TRBD1. The source material was CD4+ or CD8+ T cells sorted from blood, sampled in a trial of the OX40 agonist ivuxolimab. The clonotype comes from an adult with an advanced solid tumor such as melanoma, head and neck, liver or kidney cancer. The CDR3 region has the DNA TGTGCCAGCAGCTTCGGGACAGGGGGCCCTGGAAACACCATATATTTT. It encodes CASSFGTGGPGNTIYF.